This paragraph reports one T cell receptor (beta chain). V lost 3 bases, J lost 0 bases, and 12 bases lay in between. The CDR3 is 15 amino acids. Germline lookup yields CDR1 SGDLS and CDR2 YYNGEE. Authors' processing steps: The assay estimated nucleated cells by amplifying reference gene primers. The table came from immunoSEQ multiplex PCR; TCRdb's copy has only in-frame clones and leaves some out. V and J calls and clone size are as listed in that table; D and trimming were resolved from the DNA. The sample holds over 300,000 clones; roughly 90% are singletons and the top ten take 6.5%. The data stem from a study of blood T cell repertoires in COVID-19. Looking at the study overall: There were acute and convalescent COVID-19 samples, and they came from the United States, Italy and Spain. PBMCs, B-cell-depleted T cells, or T cells were the source of the cDNA or gDNA that made up the material.

The V and J genes are TRBV9 and TRBJ1-1, with no clear D. The TCR originated in a young man with active or convalescent COVID-19. Input material: peripheral blood. CDR3 loop: CASSGRESMNTEAFF. The CDR3 DNA is TGTGCCAGCAGCGGCCGAGAGAGTATGAACACTGAAGCTTTCTTT.